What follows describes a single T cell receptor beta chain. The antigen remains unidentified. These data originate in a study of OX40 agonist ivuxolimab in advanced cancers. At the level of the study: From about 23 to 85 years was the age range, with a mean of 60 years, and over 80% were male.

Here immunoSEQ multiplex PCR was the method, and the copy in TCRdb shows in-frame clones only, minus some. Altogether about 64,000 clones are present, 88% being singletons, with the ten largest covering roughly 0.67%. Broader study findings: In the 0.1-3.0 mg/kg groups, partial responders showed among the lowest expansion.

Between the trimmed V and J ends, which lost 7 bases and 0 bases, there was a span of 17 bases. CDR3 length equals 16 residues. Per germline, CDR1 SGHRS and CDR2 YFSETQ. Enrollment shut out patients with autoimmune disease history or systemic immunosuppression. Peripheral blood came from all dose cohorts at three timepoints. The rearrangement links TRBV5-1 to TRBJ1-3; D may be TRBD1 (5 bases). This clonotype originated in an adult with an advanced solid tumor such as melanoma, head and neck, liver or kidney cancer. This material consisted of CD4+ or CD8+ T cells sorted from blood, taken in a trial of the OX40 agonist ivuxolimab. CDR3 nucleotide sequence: TGCGCCAGCGGGACCGGGGGACGTAGCTCTGGAAACACCATATATTTT. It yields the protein CASGTGGRSSGNTIYF. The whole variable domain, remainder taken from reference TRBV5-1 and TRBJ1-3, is KAGVTQTPRYLIKTRGQQVTLSCSPISGHRSVSWYQQTPGQGLQFLFEYFSETQRNKGNFPGRFSGRQFSNSRSEMNVSTLELGDSALYLCASGTGGRSSGNTIYFGEGSWLTVV.